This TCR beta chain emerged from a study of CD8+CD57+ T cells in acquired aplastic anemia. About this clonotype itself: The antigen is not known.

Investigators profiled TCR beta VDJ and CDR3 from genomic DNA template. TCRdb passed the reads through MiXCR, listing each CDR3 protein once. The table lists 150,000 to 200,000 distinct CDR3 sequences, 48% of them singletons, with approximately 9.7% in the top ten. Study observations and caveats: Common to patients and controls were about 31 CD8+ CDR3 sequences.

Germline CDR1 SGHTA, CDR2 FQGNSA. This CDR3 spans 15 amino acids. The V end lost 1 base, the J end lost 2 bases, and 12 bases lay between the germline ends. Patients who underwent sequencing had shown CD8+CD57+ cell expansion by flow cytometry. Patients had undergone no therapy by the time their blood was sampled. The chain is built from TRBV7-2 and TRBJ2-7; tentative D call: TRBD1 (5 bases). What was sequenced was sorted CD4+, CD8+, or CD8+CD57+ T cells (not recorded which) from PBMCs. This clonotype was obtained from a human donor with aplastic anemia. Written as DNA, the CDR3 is TGTGCCAGCAGCTTAGGTCCAGGGATGGCCTACGAGCAGTACTTC. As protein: CASSLGPGMAYEQYF. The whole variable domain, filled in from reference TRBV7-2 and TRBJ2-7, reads GAGVSQSPSNKVTEKGKDVELRCDPISGHTALYWYRQSLGQGLEFLIYFQGNSAPDKSGLPSDRFSAERTGGSVSTLTIQRTQQEDSAVYLCASSLGPGMAYEQYFGPGTRLTVT.